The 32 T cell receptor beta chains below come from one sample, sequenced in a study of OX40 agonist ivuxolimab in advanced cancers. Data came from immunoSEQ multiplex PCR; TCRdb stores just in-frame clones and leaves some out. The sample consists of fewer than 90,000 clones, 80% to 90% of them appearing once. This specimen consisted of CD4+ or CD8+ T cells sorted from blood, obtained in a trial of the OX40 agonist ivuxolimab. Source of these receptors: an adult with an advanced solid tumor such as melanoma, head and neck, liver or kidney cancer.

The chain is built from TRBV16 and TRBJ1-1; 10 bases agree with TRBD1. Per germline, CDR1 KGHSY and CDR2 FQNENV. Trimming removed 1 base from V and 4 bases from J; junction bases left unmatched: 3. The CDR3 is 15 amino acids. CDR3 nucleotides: TGTGCCAGCAGCCAATACTGGACAGGGGGCACTGAAGCTTTCTTT. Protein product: CASSQYWTGGTEAFF. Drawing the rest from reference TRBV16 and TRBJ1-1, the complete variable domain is GEEVAQTPKHLVRGEGQKAKLYCAPIKGHSYVFWYQQVLKNEFKFLISFQNENVFDETGMPKERFSAKCLPNSPCSLEIQATKLEDSAVYFCASSQYWTGGTEAFFGQGTRLTVV.

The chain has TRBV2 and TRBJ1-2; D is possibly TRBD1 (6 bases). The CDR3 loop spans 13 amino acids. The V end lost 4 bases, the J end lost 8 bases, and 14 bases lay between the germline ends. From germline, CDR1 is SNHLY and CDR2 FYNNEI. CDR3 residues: CASSGQEGGGYTF. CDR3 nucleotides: TGTGCCAGCAGTGGACAGGAAGGTGGCGGCTACACCTTC.

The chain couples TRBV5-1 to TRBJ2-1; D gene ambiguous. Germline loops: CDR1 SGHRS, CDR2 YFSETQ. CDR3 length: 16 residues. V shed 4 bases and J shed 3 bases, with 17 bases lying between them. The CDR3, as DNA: TGCGCCAGCAGCCCTGTGGTAACGGTACGCTACAATGAGCAGTTCTTC. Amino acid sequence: CASSPVVTVRYNEQFF.

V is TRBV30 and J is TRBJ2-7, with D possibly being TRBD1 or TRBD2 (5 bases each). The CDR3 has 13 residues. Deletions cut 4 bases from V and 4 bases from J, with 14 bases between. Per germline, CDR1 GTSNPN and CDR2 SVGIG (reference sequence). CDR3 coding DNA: TGTGCCTGGAATTGGGACCGGTTGTACGAGCAGTACTTC. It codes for CAWNWDRLYEQYF.

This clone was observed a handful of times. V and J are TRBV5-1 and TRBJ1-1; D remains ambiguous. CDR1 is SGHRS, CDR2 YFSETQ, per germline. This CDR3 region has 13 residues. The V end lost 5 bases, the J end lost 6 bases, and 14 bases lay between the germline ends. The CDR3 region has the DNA TGCGCCAGCAGTAGGGCGACGGGCCCTGAAGCTTTCTTT. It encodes CASSRATGPEAFF.

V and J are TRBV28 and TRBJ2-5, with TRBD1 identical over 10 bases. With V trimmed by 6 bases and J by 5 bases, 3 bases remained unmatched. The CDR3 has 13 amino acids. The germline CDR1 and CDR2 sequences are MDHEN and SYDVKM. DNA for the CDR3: TGTGCCAGCAGGAGGACAGGGGGGGAGACCCAGTACTTC. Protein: CASRRTGGETQYF. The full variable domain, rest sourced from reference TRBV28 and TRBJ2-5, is DVKVTQSSRYLVKRTGEKVFLECVQDMDHENMFWYRQDPGLGLRLIYFSYDVKMKEKGDIPEGYSVSREKKERFSLILESASTNQTSMYLCASRRTGGETQYFGPGTRLLVL.

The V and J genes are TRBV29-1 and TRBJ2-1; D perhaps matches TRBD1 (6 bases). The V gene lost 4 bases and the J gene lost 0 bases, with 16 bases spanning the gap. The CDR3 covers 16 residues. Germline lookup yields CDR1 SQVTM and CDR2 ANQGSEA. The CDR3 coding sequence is TGCAGCGTTGGAGGGGTAGGGGGTGGCTCCTACAATGAGCAGTTCTTC. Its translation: CSVGGVGGGSYNEQFF.

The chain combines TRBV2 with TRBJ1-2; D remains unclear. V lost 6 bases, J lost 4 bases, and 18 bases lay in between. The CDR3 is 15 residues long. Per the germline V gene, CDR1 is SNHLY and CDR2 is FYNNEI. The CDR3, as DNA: TGTGCCAGCAGCGCTGACCTCTATACCGCCTATGGCTACACCTTC. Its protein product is CASSADLYTAYGYTF.

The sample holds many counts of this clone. The CDR3 DNA reads as TGTGCCAGTAGTTCCCAGGGGGCTTACGAGCAGTACTTC. Its protein is CASSSQGAYEQYF. V gene TRBV19 combines with J gene TRBJ2-7, with 8 bases fitting TRBD1. The germline gives CDR1 LNHDA, CDR2 SQIVND (reference sequence). This CDR3 spans 13 amino acids. V dropped 5 bases and J dropped 4; count of bases not matched to a gene: 4. Filled out from reference TRBV19 and TRBJ2-7, the complete variable domain reads DGGITQSPKYLFRKEGQNVTLSCEQNLNHDAMYWYRQDPGQGLRLIYYSQIVNDFQKGDIAEGYSVSREKKESFPLTVTSAQKNPTAFYLCASSSQGAYEQYFGPGTRLTVT.

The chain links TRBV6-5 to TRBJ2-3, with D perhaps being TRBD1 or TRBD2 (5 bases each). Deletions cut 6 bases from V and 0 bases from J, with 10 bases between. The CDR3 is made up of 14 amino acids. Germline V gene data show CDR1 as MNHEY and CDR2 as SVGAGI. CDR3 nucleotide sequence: TGTGCCAGCAGATGGGACCGGAGCACAGATACGCAGTATTTT. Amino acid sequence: CASRWDRSTDTQYF.

The DNA of the CDR3 is TGTGCCAGCAGCGCAGGTGGACGGAGCAATCAGCCCCAGCATTTT. Protein sequence: CASSAGGRSNQPQHF. The J gene is TRBJ1-5, the V gene TRBV7-6, with no clear D. CDR3 length: 15 residues. The V gene lost 5 bases and the J gene lost 1 base, with 12 bases spanning the gap. Per germline, CDR1 SGHVS and CDR2 FNYEAQ.

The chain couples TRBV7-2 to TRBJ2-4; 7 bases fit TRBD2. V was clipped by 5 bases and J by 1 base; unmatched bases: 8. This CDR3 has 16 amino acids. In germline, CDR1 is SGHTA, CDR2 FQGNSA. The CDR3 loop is CASSLRTSTAKNIQYF. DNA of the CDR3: TGTGCCAGCAGCCTAAGGACTAGTACGGCCAAAAACATTCAGTACTTC.

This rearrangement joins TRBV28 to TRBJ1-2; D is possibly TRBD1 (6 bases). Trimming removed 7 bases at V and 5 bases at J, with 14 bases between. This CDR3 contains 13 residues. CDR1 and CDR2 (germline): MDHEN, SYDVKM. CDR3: CASTAGEKYGYTF. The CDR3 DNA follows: TGTGCCAGCACGGCAGGGGAGAAGTATGGCTACACCTTC.

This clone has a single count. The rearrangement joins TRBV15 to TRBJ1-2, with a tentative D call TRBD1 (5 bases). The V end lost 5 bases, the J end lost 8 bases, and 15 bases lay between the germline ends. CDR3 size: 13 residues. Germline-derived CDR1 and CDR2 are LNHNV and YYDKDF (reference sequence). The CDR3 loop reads CATSPPLGAGYTF. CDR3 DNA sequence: TGTGCCACCAGCCCACCGCTCGGGGCCGGCTACACCTTC.

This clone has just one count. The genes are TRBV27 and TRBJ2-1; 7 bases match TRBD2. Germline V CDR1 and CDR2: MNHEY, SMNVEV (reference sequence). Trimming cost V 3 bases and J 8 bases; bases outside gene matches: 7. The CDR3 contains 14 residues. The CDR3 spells CASSFVGLEDEQFF. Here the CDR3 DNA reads TGTGCCAGCAGTTTCGTAGGACTAGAAGATGAGCAGTTCTTC.

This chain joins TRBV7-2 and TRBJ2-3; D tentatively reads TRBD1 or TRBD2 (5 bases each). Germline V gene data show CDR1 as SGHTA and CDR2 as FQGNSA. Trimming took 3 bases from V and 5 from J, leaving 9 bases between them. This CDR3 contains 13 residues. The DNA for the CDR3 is TGTGCCAGCAGCTTGGGGACCCTAGATACGCAGTATTTT. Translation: CASSLGTLDTQYF.

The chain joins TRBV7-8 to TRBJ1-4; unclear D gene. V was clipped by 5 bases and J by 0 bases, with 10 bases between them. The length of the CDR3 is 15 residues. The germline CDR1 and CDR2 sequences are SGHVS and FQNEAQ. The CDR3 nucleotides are TGTGCCAGCAGCCGGCTGGTTGCAACTAATGAAAAACTGTTTTTT. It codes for CASSRLVATNEKLFF.

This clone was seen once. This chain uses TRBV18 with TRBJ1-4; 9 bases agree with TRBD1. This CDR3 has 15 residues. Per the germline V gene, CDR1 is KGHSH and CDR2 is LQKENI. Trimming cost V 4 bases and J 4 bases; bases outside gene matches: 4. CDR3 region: CASSQQGALNEKLFF. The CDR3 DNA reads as TGTGCCAGCTCACAACAGGGGGCCCTTAATGAAAAACTGTTTTTT.

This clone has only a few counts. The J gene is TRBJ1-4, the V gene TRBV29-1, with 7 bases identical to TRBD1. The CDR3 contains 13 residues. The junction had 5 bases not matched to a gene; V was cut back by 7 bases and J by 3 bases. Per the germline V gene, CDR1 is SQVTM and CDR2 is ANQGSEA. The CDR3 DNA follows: TGCAGCGCTCGGACAGGACCTAATGAAAAACTGTTTTTT. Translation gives CSARTGPNEKLFF.

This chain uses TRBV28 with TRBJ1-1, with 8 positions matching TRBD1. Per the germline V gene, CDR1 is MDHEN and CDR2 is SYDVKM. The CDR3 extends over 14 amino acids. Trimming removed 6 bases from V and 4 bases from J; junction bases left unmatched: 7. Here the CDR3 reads CASRVQGAGTEAFF. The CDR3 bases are TGTGCCAGCAGGGTCCAGGGGGCTGGCACTGAAGCTTTCTTT.

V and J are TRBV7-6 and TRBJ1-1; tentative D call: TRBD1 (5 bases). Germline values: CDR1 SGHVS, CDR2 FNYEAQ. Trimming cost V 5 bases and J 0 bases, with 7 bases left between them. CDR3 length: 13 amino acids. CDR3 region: CASSQTVNTEAFF. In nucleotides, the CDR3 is TGTGCCAGCAGCCAGACAGTGAACACTGAAGCTTTCTTT.

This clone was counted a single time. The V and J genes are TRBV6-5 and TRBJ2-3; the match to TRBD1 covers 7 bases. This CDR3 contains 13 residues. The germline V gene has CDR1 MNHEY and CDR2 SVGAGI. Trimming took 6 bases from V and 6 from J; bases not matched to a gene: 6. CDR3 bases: TGTGCCAGCAGGCAAGGGGGCTCCGATACGCAGTATTTT. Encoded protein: CASRQGGSDTQYF.

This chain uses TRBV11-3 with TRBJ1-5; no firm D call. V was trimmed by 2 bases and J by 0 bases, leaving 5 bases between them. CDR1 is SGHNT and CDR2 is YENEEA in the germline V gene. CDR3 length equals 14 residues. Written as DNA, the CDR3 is TGTGCCAGCAGCTTAACAGCTAGCAATCAGCCCCAGCATTTT. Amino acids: CASSLTASNQPQHF.

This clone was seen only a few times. CDR3 region: CASSPGRGQGNTEAFF. The CDR3 DNA reads as TGCGCCAGCAGCCCTGGCAGGGGGCAAGGGAACACTGAAGCTTTCTTT. The chain is built from TRBV4-1 and TRBJ1-1, with TRBD1 identical over 8 bases. The germline CDR1 and CDR2 sequences are MGHRA and YSYEKL. This CDR3 has 16 residues. With V trimmed by 4 bases and J by 1 base, 8 bases remained unmatched.

CDR3 coding DNA: TGTGCCAGTACTAGAAGACAGGGTGTTAATGAAAAACTGTTTTTT. This gives the protein CASTRRQGVNEKLFF. The chain couples TRBV19 to TRBJ1-4, with 7 nucleotides matching TRBD1. Trimming took 7 bases from V and 4 from J; bases not matched to a gene: 9. Germline CDR1 is LNHDA and CDR2 is SQIVND (reference sequence). This CDR3 has 15 residues.

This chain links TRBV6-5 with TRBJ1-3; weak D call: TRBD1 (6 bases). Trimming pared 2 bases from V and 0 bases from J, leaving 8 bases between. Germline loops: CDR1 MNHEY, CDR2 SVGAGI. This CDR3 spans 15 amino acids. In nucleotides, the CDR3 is TGTGCCAGCAGTTACGGACAGTTCTCTGGAAACACCATATATTTT. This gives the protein CASSYGQFSGNTIYF.

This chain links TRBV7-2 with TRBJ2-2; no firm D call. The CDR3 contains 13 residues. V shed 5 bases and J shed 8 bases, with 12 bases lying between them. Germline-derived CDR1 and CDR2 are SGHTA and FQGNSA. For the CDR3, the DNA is TGTGCCAGCAGCCCCCAATGGGCAGGGGAGCTGTTTTTT. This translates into CASSPQWAGELFF.

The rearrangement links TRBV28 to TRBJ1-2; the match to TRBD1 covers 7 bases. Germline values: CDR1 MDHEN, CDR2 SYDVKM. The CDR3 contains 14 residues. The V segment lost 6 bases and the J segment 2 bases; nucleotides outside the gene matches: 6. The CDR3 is CASRRQGPNYGYTF. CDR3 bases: TGTGCCAGCAGGCGACAGGGACCCAACTATGGCTACACCTTC.

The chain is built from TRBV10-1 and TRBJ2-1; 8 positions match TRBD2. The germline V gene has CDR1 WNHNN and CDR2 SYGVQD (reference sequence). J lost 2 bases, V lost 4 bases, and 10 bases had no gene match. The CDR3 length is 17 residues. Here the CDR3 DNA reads TGCGCCAGCAGTGGAGGTAGCGGGGTAAGGGCCTACAATGAGCAGTTCTTC. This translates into CASSGGSGVRAYNEQFF.

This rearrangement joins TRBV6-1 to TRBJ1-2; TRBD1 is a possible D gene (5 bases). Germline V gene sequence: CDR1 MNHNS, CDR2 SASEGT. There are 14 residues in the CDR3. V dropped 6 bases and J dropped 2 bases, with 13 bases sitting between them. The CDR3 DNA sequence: TGTGCCAGCAGACCAGGGTGGGGGAACTATGGCTACACCTTC. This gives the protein CASRPGWGNYGYTF.

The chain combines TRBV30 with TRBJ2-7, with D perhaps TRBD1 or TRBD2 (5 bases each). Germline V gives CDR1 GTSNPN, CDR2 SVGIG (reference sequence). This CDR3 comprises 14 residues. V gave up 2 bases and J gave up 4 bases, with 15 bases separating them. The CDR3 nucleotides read TGTGCCTGGAGTCGGGACCTCGCCCTTTACGAGCAGTACTTC. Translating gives CAWSRDLALYEQYF. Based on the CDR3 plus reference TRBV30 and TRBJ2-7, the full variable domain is SQTIHQWPATLVQPVGSPLSLECTVEGTSNPNLYWYRQAAGRGLQLLFYSVGIGQISSEVPQNLSASRPQDRQFILSSKKLLLSDSGFYLCAWSRDLALYEQYFGPGTRLTVT.

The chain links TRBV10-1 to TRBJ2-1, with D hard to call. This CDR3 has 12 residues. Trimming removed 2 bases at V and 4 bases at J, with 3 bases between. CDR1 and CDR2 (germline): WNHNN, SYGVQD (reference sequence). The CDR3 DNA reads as TGCGCCAGCAGTGAGGGTTACAATGAGCAGTTCTTC. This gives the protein CASSEGYNEQFF.